Presented here are 19 T cell receptor beta chains from one specimen sequenced in a study of T cell repertoires in cytomegalovirus infection. TCRdb redid the calling of the reads with MiXCR, one entry per CDR3 protein. The sample gives about a million distinct CDR3 sequences, roughly a third of which show up once; around an eighth is in the top ten. Their antigen targets remain unknown. Sequenced here: cultured CD8+ T cells from PBMCs, sampled from culture after CMV antigen stimulation. Source of these receptors: a human donor in good health (CMV status not recorded). Some clones in this sample may be carry-over from other donors' samples.

Many counts were recorded for this clonotype. This CDR3 reads CASSYGLTYEQYV. DNA for the CDR3: TGTGCCAGCAGTTATGGTCTAACATACGAGCAGTACGTC. The chain uses TRBV6-6 and TRBJ2-7; D gene uncertain. The germline V gene encodes CDR1 MNHNY and CDR2 SVGAGI (reference sequence). Deletions cut 3 bases from V and 4 bases from J, with 10 bases between. This CDR3 region has 13 residues.

This clonotype occurred a few times. The chain has TRBV5-6 and TRBJ1-1, with D tentatively TRBD1 (5 bases). The CDR3 is 14 residues long. Between the trimmed V and J ends, which lost 0 bases and 4 bases, there was a span of 10 bases. CDR1 is SGHDT and CDR2 is YYEEEE in the germline V gene. CDR3 region: CASSLGGYGTEAFF. The CDR3 coding sequence is TGTGCCAGCAGCTTGGGGGGGTATGGCACTGAAGCTTTCTTT. Full variable domain (rest looked up from reference TRBV5-6 and TRBJ1-1): DAGVTQSPTHLIKTRGQQVTLRCSPKSGHDTVSWYQQALGQGPQFIFQYYEEEERQRGNFPDRFSGHQFPNYSSELNVNALLLGDSALYLCASSLGGYGTEAFFGQGTRLTVV.

The rearrangement links TRBV12-3 or TRBV12-4 to TRBJ1-1, with unresolved D. Trimming stripped 10 bases from V and 4 bases from J, with 16 bases between. The CDR3 sequence is 13 residues long. This chain's CDR3 is CAITAVGPTEAFF. CDR3 in DNA: TGTGCCATCACAGCCGTTGGACCCACTGAAGCTTTCTTT.

The genes are TRBV19 and TRBJ1-6; D gene unclear. V lost 4 bases and J lost 8, with 15 bases in between. Germline values: CDR1 LNHDA, CDR2 SQIVND (reference sequence). CDR3 size: 15 residues. The CDR3, as DNA: TGTGCCAGTAGTACCCCCGGCAGGTGGGATTCACCCCTCCACTTT. It translates to CASSTPGRWDSPLHF.

Note on this clonotype: A much larger clone differs by one base, so this may be a read error. This rearrangement joins TRBV12-3 or TRBV12-4 to TRBJ2-7; perhaps D is TRBD1 or TRBD2 (5 bases each). The CDR3 contains 15 residues. CDR3 sequence: CASSPRDLLSYGQYF. The CDR3 DNA reads as TGTGCCAGCAGCCCCCGGGACCTATTGTCCTACGGGCAGTACTTC.

This clonotype was counted at least ten times. The chain recombines TRBV6-1 with TRBJ1-5; D gene unclear. The CDR3 runs to 11 residues. Germline loops: CDR1 MNHNS, CDR2 SASEGT. Trimming shortened V by 4 bases and J by 5 bases, and 3 bases separated the two germline ends. CDR3 sequence reads: CASSGDQPQHF. CDR3 DNA: TGTGCCAGCAGTGGGGATCAGCCCCAGCATTTT.

The chain links TRBV4-1 to TRBJ1-1; D possibly corresponds to TRBD1 (5 bases). The CDR3 contains 14 residues. CDR1 is MGHRA, CDR2 YSYEKL, per germline. The germline V and J ends were trimmed by 0 bases and 5 bases, with 10 bases remaining between them. The CDR3 sequence: CASSQDSGRTEAFF. The CDR3 bases are TGCGCCAGCAGCCAAGACTCAGGGCGGACTGAAGCTTTCTTT.

The chain combines TRBV29-1 with TRBJ2-6, with 7 bases that match TRBD2. Germline values: CDR1 SQVTM, CDR2 ANQGSEA. This CDR3 is built from 15 residues. V lost 1 base to trimming and J lost 3 bases; unmatched junction nucleotides: 3. As DNA, the CDR3 is TGCAGCGTTGAAGGGGGGGGGTTTGGGGCCAACGTCCTGACTTTC. Translation gives CSVEGGGFGANVLTF.

This clonotype appeared a few times. The chain joins TRBV5-1 to TRBJ2-5, with D tentatively TRBD2 (5 bases). Trimming left V 0 bases short and J 0 bases short, with 9 bases between. The length of the CDR3 is 15 residues. Germline lookup yields CDR1 SGHRS and CDR2 YFSETQ. CDR3 nucleotides: TGCGCCAGCAGCTTGGTTCCGGGGTACCAAGAGACCCAGTACTTC. Protein sequence: CASSLVPGYQETQYF.

The chain uses TRBV19 and TRBJ1-2; D gene uncertain. Trimming left V 6 bases short and J 2 bases short, with 13 bases between. The CDR3 extends over 14 amino acids. Germline loops: CDR1 LNHDA, CDR2 SQIVND (reference sequence). As DNA, the CDR3 is TGTGCCAGTAGCCCTACAGTCTCGAACTATGGCTACACCTTC. Encoded protein: CASSPTVSNYGYTF.

The chain recombines TRBV24-1 with TRBJ2-1; unclear D gene. CDR1 KGHDR and CDR2 SFDVKD come from the germline V gene. V was pared by 0 bases and J by 10 bases, with 9 bases between. CDR3 length: 13 amino acids. The CDR3 is CATSDLWGWEQFF. CDR3 sequence (DNA): TGTGCCACCAGTGATTTGTGGGGATGGGAGCAGTTCTTC.

The chain uses TRBV27 and TRBJ2-5; TRBD1 is a possible D gene (7 bases). Trimming removed 4 bases at V and 2 bases at J, with 14 bases between. The CDR3 is 15 residues long. Germline CDR1 MNHEY, CDR2 SMNVEV (reference sequence). The DNA for the CDR3 is TGTGCCAGCAGTTCTTCACAGGGGAGGCAAGAGACCCAGTACTTC. Translated, it gives CASSSSQGRQETQYF.

This clonotype was detected many times. The gene calls are TRBV7-2 and TRBJ2-3, with a weak D call TRBD2 (7 bases). This CDR3 region has 16 residues. Germline V gives CDR1 SGHTA, CDR2 FQGNSA. Trimming left V 0 bases short and J 3 bases short, with 13 bases between. The CDR3 spells CASSLAGGPPTDTQYF. CDR3 nucleotide sequence: TGTGCCAGCAGCTTAGCGGGGGGGCCCCCGACAGATACGCAGTATTTT.

This chain connects TRBV9 to TRBJ1-3, with 9 bases identical to TRBD1. The CDR3 contains 19 residues. J gave up 1 base and V 3 bases, and 14 bases lay outside the gene matches. Germline CDR1 and CDR2: SGDLS and YYNGEE. CDR3 coding DNA: TGTGCCAGCAGCGACCACCGGGACAGGGTTGTCGGGTCTGGAAACACCATATATTTT. Translated: CASSDHRDRVVGSGNTIYF.

In its sample, this clonotype was seen many times. The chain recombines TRBV12-3 or TRBV12-4 with TRBJ2-5; TRBD1 or TRBD2 may be the D gene (6 bases each). V lost 8 bases to trimming and J lost 5 bases, with 21 bases between them. CDR3 size: 15 residues. This CDR3 reads CASGPPTGGRETQYF. CDR3 in DNA: TGTGCCAGCGGGCCCCCGACAGGTGGGAGGGAGACCCAGTACTTC.

This clonotype occurred many times. The chain is built from TRBV7-8 and TRBJ2-2; the D is unclear. V dropped 1 base and J dropped 9 bases, with 6 bases sitting between them. Per the germline V gene, CDR1 is SGHVS and CDR2 is FQNEAQ. CDR3 size: 12 residues. CDR3 loop: CASSLGSWELFF. The CDR3 coding sequence is TGTGCCAGCAGCTTAGGTTCCTGGGAGCTGTTTTTT.

The chain couples TRBV27 to TRBJ2-7; 7 bases match TRBD1. The CDR3 runs 13 residues. Germline V gene lookup returns CDR1 MNHEY and CDR2 SMNVEV (reference sequence). CDR3 in amino acids: CVSSFGTAYEQYV. As DNA, the CDR3 is TGTGTCAGCAGTTTCGGGACAGCCTACGAGCAGTACGTC.

The chain combines TRBV6-4 with TRBJ2-2; D is perhaps TRBD2 (5 bases). The V end was cut by 5 bases, the J end by 3 bases, with 13 bases between. The CDR3 covers 15 residues. CDR1 is MRHNA and CDR2 is SNTAGT in the germline V gene. CDR3 protein: CASSHEGRDTGELFF. The CDR3 nucleotides are TGTGCCAGCAGTCACGAAGGGAGAGACACCGGGGAGCTGTTTTTT.

Only a few counts were recorded for this clonotype. The chain has TRBV7-9 and TRBJ2-5; D possibly corresponds to TRBD2 (5 bases). This CDR3 has 15 residues. Per the germline V gene, CDR1 is SEHNR and CDR2 is FQNEAQ (reference sequence). The V and J ends lost 1 base and 4 bases respectively, with 13 bases between them. CDR3 loop: CASSLVRSGGETQYF. Here the CDR3 DNA reads TGTGCCAGCAGCTTAGTCAGGTCTGGAGGAGAGACCCAGTACTTC.